This TCR beta chain was captured by sequencing in a study of post-analysis software for immune sequencing data. For the study at large: Relapsing-remitting, secondary progressive and progressive-relapsing courses of multiple sclerosis were included.

The TCR beta cDNA libraries contained unique molecular identifiers. T cells numbering roughly 0.95 to 11 million gave rise to a few hundred thousand cDNA molecules. TCRdb reprocessed the PCR reads via MiXCR and lists one record per CDR3 protein. The sample has 600,000 to 700,000 distinct CDR3 sequences; over 45% are singletons. About this clonotype itself: Its target is not known.

Trimming took off 3 bases at V and 1 base at J, with 12 bases between the two ends. This CDR3 is 15 amino acids long. Study results and caveats: Pronounced co-clustering by F measure was evident among identically batched samples. Among 4 or 5 TRBV segments more frequent in patients than controls were TRBV5-6, TRBV5-1 and TRBV20-1. There was significantly lower normalized Chao1 diversity in multiple sclerosis patients than in controls.

The TCR comes from a girl under 10 years old with multiple sclerosis. This sequence joins TRBV12-3 or TRBV12-4 and TRBJ1-2, with D uncertain. Sequenced material: blood. CDR3 loop: CASSFAGRLNYGYTF. The CDR3 region has the DNA TGTGCCAGCAGTTTTGCTGGCAGACTTAACTATGGCTACACCTTC.